This paragraph covers one T cell receptor beta chain sequence. Antigen: not known. One junction end disagrees with the germline gene, perhaps due to a read error. These data come from a study of long-term antiretroviral therapy in people with HIV. The study's findings and limits: Pre-ART expanded TRB clones stayed dominant throughout, though often decreasing after ART.

Germline assignment: CDR1 SSHAT and CDR2 FNYEAQ (reference sequence). There are 17 residues in the CDR3. An immunoSEQ assay, version v3.0, was performed at survey level. TCRdb's table, derived via immunoSEQ multiplex PCR, lists solely in-frame clones and lacks some. The table lists 20,000 or so clones, about 74% of them singletons, with roughly 8.8% in the top ten. The receptor's source is a young man with HIV. The material sequenced was unsorted PBMCs, taken 0.5 years before starting antiretroviral therapy. The V and J genes are TRBV7-7 and TRBJ2-2; a weak D match, TRBD1 (6 bases). The CDR3 here is CASSLAIGRGDTGELFF. As DNA, the CDR3 is TGTGCTAGCAGCTTAGCGATAGGCAGGGGCGACACCGGGGAGCTGTTTTTT.